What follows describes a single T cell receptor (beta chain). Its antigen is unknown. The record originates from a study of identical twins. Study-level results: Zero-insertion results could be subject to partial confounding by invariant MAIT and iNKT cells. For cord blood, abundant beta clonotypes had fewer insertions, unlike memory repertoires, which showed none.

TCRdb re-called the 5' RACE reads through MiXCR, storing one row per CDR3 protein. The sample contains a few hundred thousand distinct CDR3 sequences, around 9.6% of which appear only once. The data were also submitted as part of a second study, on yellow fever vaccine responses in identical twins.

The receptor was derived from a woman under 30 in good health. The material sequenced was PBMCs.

The DNA of the CDR3 is TGTGCCAGCAGCCTAGCGGGGGGGCCTTCGGAGGAGCAGTACTTC. It yields the protein CASSLAGGPSEEQYF. The J gene is TRBJ2-7, the V gene TRBV7-3, with 12 bases identical to TRBD2. Germline CDR1 is SGHTA and CDR2 is FQGTGA. This CDR3 has 15 residues. V was clipped by 5 bases and J by 7 bases; unmatched bases: 9.